This T cell receptor (beta chain) was recorded in a study of spatial heterogeneity in lung cancer. Whole-study context: In tumor regions TCR transcript counts correlated strongly with a matched bulk RNA-seq T cell module score.

As regards this clonotype: What it binds is unknown. For a library built for alpha chains, this beta chain is a stray read; little rests on its size.

The CDR3 length is 15 residues. With 7 bases removed from V and 4 bases from J, the gap between germline ends came to 16 bases. Germline V gene lookup returns CDR1 LNHNV and CDR2 YYDKDF (reference sequence). One entry per CDR3 protein results from TCRdb running MiXCR on the 5' RACE reads. This sample carries approximately 290 distinct CDR3 sequences, 42% of them seen once, and the ten largest clones take about 21%. The time point here: sample taken at primary tumor resection. Frozen PBMC, nontumor lung or tumor provided whole RNA, which was sequenced unsorted. Study-level results: It was found that expanded intratumoral alpha and beta TCR counts tracked tumor mutation counts. Estimated coverage of tumor T cells was approximately 7.2% for alpha and 11% to 15% for beta chains.

The chain is built from TRBV15 and TRBJ2-2; no clear D gene. The TCR was taken from a male donor with early-stage non-small cell lung cancer. The specimen was lung tumor tissue, collected at surgery. The CDR3 protein is CATKPGLLPTGELFF. The CDR3 nucleotides read TGTGCCACCAAACCGGGTCTATTACCCACCGGGGAGCTGTTTTTT.